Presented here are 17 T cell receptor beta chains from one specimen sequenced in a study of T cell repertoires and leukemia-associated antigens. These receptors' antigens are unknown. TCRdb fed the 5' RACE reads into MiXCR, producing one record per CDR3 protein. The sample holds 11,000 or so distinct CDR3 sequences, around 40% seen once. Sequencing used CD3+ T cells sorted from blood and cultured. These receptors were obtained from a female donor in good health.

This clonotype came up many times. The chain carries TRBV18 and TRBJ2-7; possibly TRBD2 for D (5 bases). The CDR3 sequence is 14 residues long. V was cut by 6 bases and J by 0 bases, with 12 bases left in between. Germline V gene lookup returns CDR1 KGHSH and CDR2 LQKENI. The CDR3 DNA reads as TGTGCCAGCTCCCCTGGACTCAGCTCCTACGAGCAGTACTTC. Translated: CASSPGLSSYEQYF.

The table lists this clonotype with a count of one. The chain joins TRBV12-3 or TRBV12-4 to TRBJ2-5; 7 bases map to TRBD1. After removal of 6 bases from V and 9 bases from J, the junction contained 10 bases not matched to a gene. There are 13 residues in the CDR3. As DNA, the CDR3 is TGTGCCAGCAGCGGGACAGACCAGGAGGCCCAGTACTTC. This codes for CASSGTDQEAQYF.

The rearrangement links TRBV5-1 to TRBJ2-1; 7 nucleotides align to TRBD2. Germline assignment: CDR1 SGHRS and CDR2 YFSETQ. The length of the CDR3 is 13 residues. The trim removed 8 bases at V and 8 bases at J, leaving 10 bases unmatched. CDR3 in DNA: TGCGCCAGTCGTCAACTAGCGAGCGATGAGCAGTTCTTC. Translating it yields CASRQLASDEQFF. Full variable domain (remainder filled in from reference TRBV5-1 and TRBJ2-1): KAGVTQTPRYLIKTRGQQVTLSCSPISGHRSVSWYQQTPGQGLQFLFEYFSETQRNKGNFPGRFSGRQFSNSRSEMNVSTLELGDSALYLCASRQLASDEQFFGPGTRLTVL.

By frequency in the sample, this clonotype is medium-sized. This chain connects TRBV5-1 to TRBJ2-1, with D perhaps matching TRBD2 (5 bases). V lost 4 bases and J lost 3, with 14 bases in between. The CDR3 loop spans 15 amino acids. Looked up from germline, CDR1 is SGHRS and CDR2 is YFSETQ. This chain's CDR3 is CASSPGRGFYNEQFF. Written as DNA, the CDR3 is TGCGCCAGCAGCCCAGGTCGGGGTTTCTACAATGAGCAGTTCTTC.

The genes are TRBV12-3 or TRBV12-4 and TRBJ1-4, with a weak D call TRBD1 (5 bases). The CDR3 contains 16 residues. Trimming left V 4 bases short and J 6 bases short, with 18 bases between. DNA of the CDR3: TGTGCCAGCAGTTCTCCCCATGGGGGAGGGGATGAAAAACTGTTTTTT. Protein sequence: CASSSPHGGGDEKLFF.

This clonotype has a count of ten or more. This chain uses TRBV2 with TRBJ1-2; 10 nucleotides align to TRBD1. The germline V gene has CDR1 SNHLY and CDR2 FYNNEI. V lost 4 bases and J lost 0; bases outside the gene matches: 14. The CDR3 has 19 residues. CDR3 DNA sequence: TGTGCCAGCAGTGGAGACTTCCCGGGACAGGGGCCCTCTAACTATGGCTACACCTTC. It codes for CASSGDFPGQGPSNYGYTF. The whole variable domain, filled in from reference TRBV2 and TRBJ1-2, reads EPEVTQTPSHQVTQMGQEVILRCVPISNHLYFYWYRQILGQKVEFLVSFYNNEISEKSEIFDDQFSVERPDGSNFTLKIRSTKLEDSAMYFCASSGDFPGQGPSNYGYTFGSGTRLTVV.

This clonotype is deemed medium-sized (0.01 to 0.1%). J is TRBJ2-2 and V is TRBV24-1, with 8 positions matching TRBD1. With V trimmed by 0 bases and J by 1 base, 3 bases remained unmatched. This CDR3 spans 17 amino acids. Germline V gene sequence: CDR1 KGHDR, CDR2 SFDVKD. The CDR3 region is CATSDLTGQGNTGELFF. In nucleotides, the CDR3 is TGTGCCACCAGTGATTTGACCGGACAGGGGAACACCGGGGAGCTGTTTTTT.

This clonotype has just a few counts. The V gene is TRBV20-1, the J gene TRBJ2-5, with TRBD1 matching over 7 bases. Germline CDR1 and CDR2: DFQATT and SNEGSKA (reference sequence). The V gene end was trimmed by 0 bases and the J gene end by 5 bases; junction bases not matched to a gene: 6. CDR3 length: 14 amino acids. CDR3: CSARDIQGFETQYF. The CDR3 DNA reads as TGCAGTGCTAGAGATATACAGGGGTTCGAGACCCAGTACTTC.

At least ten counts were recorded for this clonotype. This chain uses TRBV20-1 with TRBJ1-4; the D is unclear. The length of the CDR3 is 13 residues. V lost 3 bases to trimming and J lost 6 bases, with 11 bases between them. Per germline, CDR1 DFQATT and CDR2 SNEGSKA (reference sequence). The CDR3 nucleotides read TGCAGTGCTAGGGCGATGACCGATGAAAAACTGTTTTTT. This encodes CSARAMTDEKLFF.

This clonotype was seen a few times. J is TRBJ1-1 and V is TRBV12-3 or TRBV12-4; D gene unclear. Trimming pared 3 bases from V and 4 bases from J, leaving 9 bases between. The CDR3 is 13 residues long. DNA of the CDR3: TGTGCCAGCAGTTTCGATGGAACCACTGAAGCTTTCTTT. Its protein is CASSFDGTTEAFF.

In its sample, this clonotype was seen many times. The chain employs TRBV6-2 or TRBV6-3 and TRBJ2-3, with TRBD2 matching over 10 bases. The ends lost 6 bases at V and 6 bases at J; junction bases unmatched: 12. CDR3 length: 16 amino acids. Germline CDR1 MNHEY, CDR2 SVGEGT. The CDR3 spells CASRGSASGSFDTQYF. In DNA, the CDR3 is TGTGCCAGCAGAGGATCGGCTAGCGGGAGTTTTGATACGCAGTATTTT.

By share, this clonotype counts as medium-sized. The CDR3 coding sequence is TGTGCCACCAGTGATGGGGGAGGCACTGAAGCTTTCTTT. It is translated as CATSDGGGTEAFF. V and J are TRBV24-1 and TRBJ1-1, with TRBD1 as a possible D gene (5 bases). CDR1 KGHDR and CDR2 SFDVKD come from the germline V gene. This CDR3 region has 13 residues. V lost 3 bases and J 4 bases, leaving 8 bases between the germline ends.

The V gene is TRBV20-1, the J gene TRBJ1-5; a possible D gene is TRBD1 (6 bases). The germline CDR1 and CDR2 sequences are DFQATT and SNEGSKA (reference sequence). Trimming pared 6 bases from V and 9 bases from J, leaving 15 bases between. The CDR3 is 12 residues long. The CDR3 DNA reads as TGCAGTGCCGGACAGACAGATTGGCCCCAGCATTTT. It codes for CSAGQTDWPQHF.

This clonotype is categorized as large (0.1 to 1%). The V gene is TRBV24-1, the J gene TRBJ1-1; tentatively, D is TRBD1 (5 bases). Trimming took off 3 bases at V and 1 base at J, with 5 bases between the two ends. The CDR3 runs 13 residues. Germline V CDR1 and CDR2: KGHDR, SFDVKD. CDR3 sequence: CATSDQGNTEAFF. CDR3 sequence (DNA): TGTGCCACCAGTGATCAGGGGAACACTGAAGCTTTCTTT.

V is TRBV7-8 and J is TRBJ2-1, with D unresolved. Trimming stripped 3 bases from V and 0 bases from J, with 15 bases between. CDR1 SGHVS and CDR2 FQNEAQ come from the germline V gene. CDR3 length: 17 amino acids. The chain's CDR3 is CASSFQPTVSSYNEQFF. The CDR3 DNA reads TGTGCCAGCAGCTTCCAACCCACGGTTAGCTCCTACAATGAGCAGTTCTTC.

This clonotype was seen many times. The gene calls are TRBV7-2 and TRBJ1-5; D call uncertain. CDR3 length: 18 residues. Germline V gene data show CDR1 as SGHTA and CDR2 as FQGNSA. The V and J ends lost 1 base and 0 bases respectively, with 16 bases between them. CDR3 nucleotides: TGTGCCAGCAGCTTAGTGGCCAGTTTACACTATAGCAATCAGCCCCAGCATTTT. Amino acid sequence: CASSLVASLHYSNQPQHF.

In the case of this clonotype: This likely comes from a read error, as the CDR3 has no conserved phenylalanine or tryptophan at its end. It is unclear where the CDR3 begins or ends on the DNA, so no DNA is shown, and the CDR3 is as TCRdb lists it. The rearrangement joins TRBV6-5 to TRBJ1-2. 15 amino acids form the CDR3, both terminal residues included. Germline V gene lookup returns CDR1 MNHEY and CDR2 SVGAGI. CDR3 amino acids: CASSYSDRTDYGYPI.